This T cell receptor beta chain emerged from a study of tissue T cells after allogeneic stem cell transplantation (dated by TCRdb to about 2022). With regard to the full study: The study profiled TCR beta repertoires in many tissues obtained from research autopsies of patients with and without GVHD, and also in mouse models of GVHD. The human part of the study was a prospective observational study with no blinding and no randomization.

The receptor library was made with the immunoSEQ multiplex PCR assay. Adaptive Biotechnologies performed the TCRbeta CDR3 sequencing at survey depth and reported CDR3 sequences, V/J genes, productive frequency and template counts. TCR beta CDR3 regions were amplified from genomic DNA rather than RNA. In the authors' own workflow: Jensen-Shannon divergence was used to quantify pairwise repertoire overlap between tissues, with a value of 1 meaning complete divergence and a value of 0 meaning identical repertoires. Tissues were clustered by single-linkage agglomerative hierarchical clustering of pairwise JSD values and displayed as dendrograms. GLIPH2 was applied to all patient samples using simulation_depth 1000, kmer_min_depth 3, and cdr3_length_cutoff 8, and only groups with more than two unique CDR3s were retained. A standardized tissue-overlap score extrapolated Jaccard GLIPH-group overlap across patients to a standard repertoire size of 1000 clones. To look at how diversity was associated with clinical or experimental variables, linear mixed-effect models were used, with tissue treated as a fixed effect and individual treated as a random effect. In its TCRdb copy, this immuneACCESS table keeps in-frame sequences only and misses some clones. Where compared with another copy, unresolved V genes explain less than half of these, and the others have no known cause. V and J calls and clone size are as listed in that table; D and trimming were resolved from the DNA. The sample table shows about 5,900 clones, and 40% to 50% are seen once. Approximately 37% of the sample comes from the top ten.

Note on this clone: The target of this receptor is not known. For this mouse receptor, gene names and germline sequences are murine.

Broader findings and caveats from the paper: In both patients and mice, T cells from blood and spleen covered only a limited part of the TCR repertoire found in tissues. A small and clinically heterogeneous patient cohort was studied, and sampling depth was acknowledged as a limitation. Which tissue TCRs were alloreactive or antigen-specific was not determined in the study, and some of the clones might have been host cells that persisted. Within patients, how anatomically similar tissues were was a major factor shaping TCR repertoire composition, regardless of disease or transplant status. Only a few T cell clones appeared in more than one patient, yet motif-based clustering showed tissue-specific repertoire signatures that were shared between patients.

The time point label for this specimen denotes: mouse harvest day 14 after allogeneic transplant. Mouse grafts consisting of 10^7 T-cell-depleted bone marrow cells combined with 10^6 splenic CD5+ T cells were administered by tail vein injection. GVHD in mice was modeled with a major MHC-mismatch B6 (H2b) into BALB/c (H2d) model, and tissues were profiled at day 7 or 14. On day 7 or 14 post-transplant, mouse tissues and retro-orbital blood were harvested with separate sterile tools for each animal, and livers were flushed before harvest. Before genomic DNA isolation with the DNeasy Blood & Tissue Kit, mouse tissues were minced with razor blades in buffered saline. Material for sequencing was gut tissue. This TCR was sampled from a female BALB/c mouse given C57BL/6 T cells with graft-versus-host disease after an allogeneic hematopoietic cell transplant.

This receptor carries the CDR3 CAWSLDRGYNSPLYF. The part of the CDR3 DNA that was read is TGTGCCTGGAGTCTAGACAGGGGATATAATTCGCCCCTCTAC. Here the chain combines TRBV31 and TRBJ1-6; TRBD1 aligns with 8 central bases. The CDR3 extends 1 residue past the end of the read, so its final part is completed from the germline J gene. TRBJ1-6 is an open reading frame, and its role is uncertain. V ends up 0 bases short and J 4 bases short, with an unmatched junction base count of 2. There are 15 amino acids in the CDR3, from cysteine to phenylalanine inclusive. The DNA shown is the part of the CDR3 that was read: 42 bases, in frame from base 1. From a lookup of the germline V gene, CDR1 and CDR2 are GKSSPN and SITVG.